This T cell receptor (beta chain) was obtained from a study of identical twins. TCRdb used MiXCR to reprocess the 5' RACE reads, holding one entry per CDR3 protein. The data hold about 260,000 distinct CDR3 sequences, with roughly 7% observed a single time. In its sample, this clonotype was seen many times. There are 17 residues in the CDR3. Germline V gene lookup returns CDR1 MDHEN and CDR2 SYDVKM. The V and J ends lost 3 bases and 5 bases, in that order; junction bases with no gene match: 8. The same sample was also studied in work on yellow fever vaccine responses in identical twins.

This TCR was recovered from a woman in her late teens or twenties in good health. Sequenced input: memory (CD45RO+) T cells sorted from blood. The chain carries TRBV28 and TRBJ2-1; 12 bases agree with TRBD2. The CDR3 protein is CASSFFRLAGDNNEQFF. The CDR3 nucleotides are TGTGCCAGCAGTTTCTTCAGACTAGCGGGGGACAACAATGAGCAGTTCTTC.